This TCR beta chain was identified in a study of CD8 T cells in ankylosing spondylitis. Points from the study as a whole: In ankylosing spondylitis blood, a motif of 7 to 9 highly homologous TCR beta variants appeared characteristic. Significant enrichment of disease-linked clones was reported in matched ankylosing spondylitis synovial fluid.

The CDR3 is made up of 14 amino acids. V was shortened by 5 bases and J by 4 bases, with 12 bases between the two germline ends. Germline CDR1 is MNHNS and CDR2 is SASEGT. Each CDR3 protein is one row after TCRdb ran MiXCR on the 5' RACE reads. This sample carries 100,000 or so distinct CDR3 sequences, under 30% of them seen once, and the ten largest clones take 9% to 15%. Points on this clonotype: Its antigen is still unknown.

Material: synovial fluid, either unsorted or a sorted T cell fraction (not recorded which). The TCR sequence derives from a male donor with ankylosing spondylitis. The V gene is TRBV6-1, the J gene TRBJ2-1; maybe TRBD2 (6 bases). The CDR3 coding sequence is TGTGCCAGCAGTCGTCAGCGGGCATACAATGAGCAGTTCTTC. Its protein product is CASSRQRAYNEQFF.